The 4 T cell receptor beta chains in this list originate from one sample, sequenced in a study of T cells after posttransplantation cyclophosphamide. Clones were sequenced by immunoSEQ multiplex PCR, and TCRdb holds only the in-frame ones, with some missing. The table has 10,000 to 13,000 clones, about 95% seen once. Sequencing input: naive CD8+ T cells sorted from PBMCs. The receptor source for this set is a young man in good health and a related stem cell transplant donor.

The chain links TRBV7-9 to TRBJ1-2; unclear D gene. V lost 1 base and J 6 bases, leaving 18 bases between the germline ends. The CDR3 runs to 16 residues. Germline V gives CDR1 SEHNR, CDR2 FQNEAQ (reference sequence). In nucleotides, the CDR3 is TGTGCCAGCAGCTTAGTTGGCCCGTCTCTTACAGATGGCTACACCTTC. Translated, it gives CASSLVGPSLTDGYTF.

This clone was seen a handful of times. V usage is TRBV5-6 and J usage is TRBJ2-7, with unresolved D. The germline V and J ends were trimmed by 4 bases and 2 bases, with 7 bases remaining between them. The germline CDR1 and CDR2 sequences are SGHDT and YYEEEE. The CDR3 totals 12 residues. The CDR3 here is CASSPGTYEQYF. The CDR3 bases are TGTGCCAGCAGCCCAGGAACCTACGAGCAGTACTTC. Looking up the rest from reference TRBV5-6 and TRBJ2-7 gives the full variable domain: DAGVTQSPTHLIKTRGQQVTLRCSPKSGHDTVSWYQQALGQGPQFIFQYYEEEERQRGNFPDRFSGHQFPNYSSELNVNALLLGDSALYLCASSPGTYEQYFGPGTRLTVT.

The rearrangement joins TRBV14 to TRBJ1-1; no clear D. CDR3 size: 13 residues. CDR1 SGHDN and CDR2 FVKESK come from the germline V gene. Trimming pared 2 bases from V and 11 bases from J, leaving 15 bases between. DNA of the CDR3: TGTGCCAGCAGCCAACCGAGTTCTTCCGAGGCTTTCTTT. This codes for CASSQPSSSEAFF.

The chain uses TRBV9 and TRBJ1-5, with a possible D match to TRBD1 (6 bases). CDR1 is SGDLS and CDR2 is YYNGEE in the germline V gene. Trimming removed 3 bases at V and 0 bases at J, with 16 bases between. The CDR3 is 17 amino acids. CDR3 DNA: TGTGCCAGCAGCGCGTCCCGGGACATTTATAGCAATCAGCCCCAGCATTTT. Translation gives CASSASRDIYSNQPQHF.